One and the same sample provided the 10 T cell receptor beta chains below, sequenced in a study of T-cell memory formation after mild COVID-19. TCRdb passed the 5' RACE reads through MiXCR, listing each CDR3 protein once. In the table there are 450,000 to 700,000 distinct CDR3 sequences, around 17% of which are singletons. Sequencing was performed on PBMCs or a T cell subset sorted from them (not recorded which). The receptor set was obtained from an adult woman who had mild COVID-19 (a few samples of this study predate the infection). Cell type and time point are not known.

The chain recombines TRBV11-1 with TRBJ2-7, with TRBD1 matching over 7 bases. CDR3 length: 16 amino acids. Unmatched junction bases numbered 10, after V lost 5 bases and J lost 0 bases. CDR1 SGHAT and CDR2 FQDESV come from the germline V gene (reference sequence). CDR3 sequence reads: CASSRPGQMDSYEQYF. CDR3 nucleotides: TGTGCCAGCAGCCGCCCGGGACAGATGGACTCCTACGAGCAGTACTTC.

The table lists this clonotype with a count of one. The chain is built from TRBV20-1 and TRBJ1-5, with D possibly being TRBD1 (5 bases). V lost 5 bases and J 4 bases, leaving 9 bases between the germline ends. The germline V gene encodes CDR1 DFQATT and CDR2 SNEGSKA (reference sequence). The CDR3 length is 12 residues. For the CDR3, the DNA is TGCAGTGCTTACGACAGAAATCAGCCCCAGCATTTT. Translation gives CSAYDRNQPQHF.

This chain joins TRBV19 and TRBJ2-7, with 10 bases identical to TRBD1. Germline loops: CDR1 LNHDA, CDR2 SQIVND (reference sequence). The CDR3 consists of 14 residues. V was clipped by 3 bases and J by 3 bases; unmatched bases: 2. This chain's CDR3 is CASSIRTGGYEQYF. DNA for the CDR3: TGTGCCAGTAGTATCCGGACAGGGGGCTACGAGCAGTACTTC.

The V gene is TRBV7-6, the J gene TRBJ1-3; no clear D gene. Trimming stripped 4 bases from V and 0 bases from J, with 13 bases between. This CDR3 has 16 residues. Germline V lookup: CDR1 SGHVS, CDR2 FNYEAQ. The CDR3 DNA is TGTGCCAGCAGCTCCCCTGGGCTGAACTCTGGAAACACCATATATTTT. Protein sequence: CASSSPGLNSGNTIYF. The whole variable domain, remainder taken from reference TRBV7-6 and TRBJ1-3, is GAGVSQSPRYKVTKRGQDVALRCDPISGHVSLYWYRQALGQGPEFLTYFNYEAQQDKSGLPNDRFSAERPEGSISTLTIQRTEQRDSAMYRCASSSPGLNSGNTIYFGEGSWLTVV.

This clonotype was detected only a few times. The V and J genes are TRBV7-9 and TRBJ2-5; TRBD2 matches 14 bases. CDR1 is SEHNR, CDR2 FQNEAQ, per germline (reference sequence). The CDR3 has 18 amino acids. After removal of 3 bases from V and 1 base from J, the junction contained 7 bases not matched to a gene. The CDR3 DNA follows: TGTGCCAGCAGCTTCGGGACTAGCGGGAGAATGGGCCAAGAGACCCAGTACTTC. This sequence encodes CASSFGTSGRMGQETQYF.

This rearrangement joins TRBV5-1 to TRBJ2-2, with 8 bases identical to TRBD1. The CDR3 is 16 residues long. After removal of 4 bases from V and 2 bases from J, the junction contained 7 bases not matched to a gene. Germline V CDR1 and CDR2: SGHRS, YFSETQ. CDR3 sequence reads: CASSQMTGANTGELFF. CDR3 coding DNA: TGCGCCAGCAGCCAGATGACAGGGGCAAACACCGGGGAGCTGTTTTTT.

CDR3 bases: TGTGCCACCGGCCTAGCGGGACAAGGGTCCTACAATGAGCAGTTCTTC. It translates to CATGLAGQGSYNEQFF. The genes are TRBV24-1 and TRBJ2-1, with 9 bases lining up with TRBD2. Germline values: CDR1 KGHDR, CDR2 SFDVKD. The CDR3 has 16 residues. The J segment lost 1 base and the V segment lost 9 bases, leaving 9 bases of the junction unmatched.

The rearrangement links TRBV20-1 to TRBJ2-1, with unresolved D. Germline V gene data show CDR1 as DFQATT and CDR2 as SNEGSKA (reference sequence). This CDR3 has 12 amino acids. Between the trimmed V and J ends, which lost 4 bases and 7 bases, there was a span of 11 bases. The CDR3 DNA reads TGCAGTGCTATCGATCGATCAAATGAGCAGTTCTTC. This translates into CSAIDRSNEQFF.

The rearrangement links TRBV10-3 to TRBJ1-2, with TRBD1 as a possible D gene (5 bases). The germline CDR1 and CDR2 sequences are ENHRY and SYGVKD. V dropped 3 bases and J dropped 8 bases, with 16 bases sitting between them. This CDR3 comprises 14 residues. The CDR3 spells CAISEGGRVRGYTF. The CDR3 nucleotides are TGTGCCATCAGTGAAGGTGGCAGGGTTAGAGGCTACACCTTC.

This clonotype was found a few times. V is TRBV4-2 and J is TRBJ2-5; 9 bases line up with TRBD1. With 4 bases clipped from V and 4 bases from J, the junction kept 7 bases outside the gene matches. The CDR3 extends over 15 amino acids. Germline V gene lookup returns CDR1 LGHNA and CDR2 YNFKEQ. The CDR3 is CASSRTGTGIETQYF. The CDR3 DNA sequence: TGTGCCAGCAGCCGCACCGGGACAGGGATAGAGACCCAGTACTTC.